The rows below give T cell receptor beta chains drawn from one sample of a study of cytomegalovirus exposure and HLA in healthy donors. The protocol was immunoSEQ multiplex PCR, while the TCRdb copy is restricted to in-frame clones and leaves out a portion. The listing records approximately 80,000 clones. The sequencing sample was made of PBMCs. Receptors were obtained from a woman in her 30s in good health and CMV-seronegative. CDR3s include the opening cysteine and the closing phenylalanine or tryptophan. A D gene is named only where the DNA matches it firmly.

j_gene: TRBJ1-6; v_gene: TRBV19; d_gene: -; CDR3nt: TGTGCCAGTAGTATAACAGGCGATAATTCACCCCTACACTTT; CDR3aa: CASSITGDNSPLHF
j_gene: TRBJ2-3; v_gene: TRBV19; d_gene: TRBD1; CDR3nt: TGTGCCAGCGGACAGGGGGTGGGCACAGATACGCAGTATTTT; CDR3aa: CASGQGVGTDTQYF
j_gene: TRBJ2-7; v_gene: TRBV29-1; d_gene: TRBD1; CDR3nt: TGCAGCGCGCGGACAGGGGCATTCGAGCAGTACTTC; CDR3aa: CSARTGAFEQYF
j_gene: TRBJ2-3; v_gene: TRBV9; d_gene: TRBD2; CDR3nt: TGTGCCAGCAGCGTACACTGGCTAGCGGGAGTAAGCACAGATACGCAGTATTTT; CDR3aa: CASSVHWLAGVSTDTQYF
j_gene: TRBJ2-3; v_gene: TRBV29-1; d_gene: TRBD1; CDR3nt: TGCAGCGTTGAAAGGAGGGGACAGGGTTTGGATACGCAGTATTTT; CDR3aa: CSVERRGQGLDTQYF
j_gene: TRBJ2-7; v_gene: TRBV19; d_gene: -; CDR3nt: TGTGCCAGTAGTATAGGGCCAGGGGCTCTAATGGACGAGCAGTACTTC; CDR3aa: CASSIGPGALMDEQYF
j_gene: TRBJ1-6; v_gene: TRBV5-1; d_gene: TRBD1; CDR3nt: TGCGCCAGCAGCCGCGCGGGACAGGGGACTTCACCCCTCCACTTT; CDR3aa: CASSRAGQGTSPLHF
j_gene: TRBJ1-1; v_gene: TRBV9; d_gene: TRBD1; CDR3nt: TGTGCCAGCAGCGAGGGACAGCTGAACACTGAAGCTTTCTTT; CDR3aa: CASSEGQLNTEAFF
j_gene: TRBJ2-2; v_gene: TRBV2; d_gene: -; CDR3nt: TGTGCCAGCAGTGAAGCGCTGCGGGGTCGTACCGGGGAGCTGTTTTTT; CDR3aa: CASSEALRGRTGELFF
j_gene: TRBJ1-1; v_gene: TRBV10-3; d_gene: -; CDR3nt: TGTGCCATCAGTGAGAGAACATCTGAAGCTTTCTTT; CDR3aa: CAISERTSEAFF
j_gene: TRBJ1-1; v_gene: TRBV6-4; d_gene: -; CDR3nt: TGTGCCAGCAGGGACAGCTCCATGAACACTGAAGCTTTCTTT; CDR3aa: CASRDSSMNTEAFF
j_gene: TRBJ2-3; v_gene: TRBV6-5; d_gene: -; CDR3nt: TGTGCCAGCAGTTCTACAGGGTTTGATACGCAGTATTTT; CDR3aa: CASSSTGFDTQYF
j_gene: TRBJ1-1; v_gene: TRBV29-1; d_gene: TRBD1; CDR3nt: TGCAGCGTTCTCGGGACAGGAGGTTACACTGAAGCTTTCTTT; CDR3aa: CSVLGTGGYTEAFF
j_gene: TRBJ2-5; v_gene: TRBV5-4; d_gene: -; CDR3nt: TGTGCCAGCAGCTTGGGACAGCAACGGGAGACCCAGTACTTC; CDR3aa: CASSLGQQRETQYF
j_gene: TRBJ1-5; v_gene: TRBV30; d_gene: -; CDR3nt: TGTGCCTGGAGTGTGTCCCAAGGGGGATATCAGCCCCAGCATTTT; CDR3aa: CAWSVSQGGYQPQHF
j_gene: TRBJ2-1; v_gene: TRBV18; d_gene: -; CDR3nt: TGTGCCAGCTCGCCCGGCGGAGGGCTCAATGAGCAGTTCTTC; CDR3aa: CASSPGGGLNEQFF
j_gene: TRBJ1-1; v_gene: TRBV6-5; d_gene: -; CDR3nt: TGTGCCAGCAGGCTCGGGAAAAACACTGAAGCTTTCTTT; CDR3aa: CASRLGKNTEAFF
j_gene: TRBJ2-7; v_gene: TRBV19; d_gene: -; CDR3nt: TGTGCCAGTAGTCCGGCGACTAGAAACGAGCAGTACTTC; CDR3aa: CASSPATRNEQYF
j_gene: TRBJ1-1; v_gene: TRBV7-9; d_gene: TRBD1; CDR3nt: TGTGCCAGCAGCTTCTACGGACAGGGTATGAACACTGAAGCTTTCTTT; CDR3aa: CASSFYGQGMNTEAFF
j_gene: TRBJ1-2; v_gene: TRBV5-1; d_gene: TRBD1; CDR3nt: TGCGCCAGCAGCTTGGCAGGACAGGGCGCAGATGGCTACACCTTC; CDR3aa: CASSLAGQGADGYTF
j_gene: TRBJ2-7; v_gene: TRBV11-1; d_gene: TRBD2; CDR3nt: TGTGCCAGCAGCTCCTACAGCGGGGGGAGCTCCTACGAGCAGTACTTC; CDR3aa: CASSSYSGGSSYEQYF
j_gene: TRBJ2-7; v_gene: TRBV5-1; d_gene: TRBD1; CDR3nt: TGCGCCAGCAGCTTGATTGGCGCCGGGACAGGGCAAGTGGAGCAGTACTTC; CDR3aa: CASSLIGAGTGQVEQYF
j_gene: TRBJ1-1; v_gene: TRBV27; d_gene: -; CDR3nt: TGTGCCAGCAGTCTCGGGGGTCCGGGGACTGAAGCTTTCTTT; CDR3aa: CASSLGGPGTEAFF
j_gene: TRBJ2-7; v_gene: TRBV7-8; d_gene: -; CDR3nt: TGTGCCAGCAGCTTAGCCTGGACCGCAGGGGAGCAGTACTTC; CDR3aa: CASSLAWTAGEQYF
j_gene: TRBJ2-1; v_gene: TRBV6-5; d_gene: -; CDR3nt: TGTGCCAGCAGTCAGCGAGCCGACAATGAGCAGTTCTTC; CDR3aa: CASSQRADNEQFF
j_gene: TRBJ1-1; v_gene: TRBV6-1; d_gene: -; CDR3nt: TGTGCCAGCAGTGAGGGCAGAGCCAACACTGAAGCTTTCTTT; CDR3aa: CASSEGRANTEAFF
j_gene: TRBJ2-1; v_gene: TRBV7-9; d_gene: TRBD2; CDR3nt: TGTGCCAGCAGCTGGACTAGCGGGGGGGCCAGTGAGCAGTTCTTC; CDR3aa: CASSWTSGGASEQFF
j_gene: TRBJ1-5; v_gene: TRBV6-6; d_gene: -; CDR3nt: TGTGCCAGCAGGCCCGATTCTGCAGGGCCCCAGCATTTT; CDR3aa: CASRPDSAGPQHF
j_gene: TRBJ1-2; v_gene: TRBV5-1; d_gene: -; CDR3nt: TGCGCCAGCAGCTTCCCCTCAGGCGCAGCCTACACCTTC; CDR3aa: CASSFPSGAAYTF
j_gene: TRBJ1-1; v_gene: TRBV13; d_gene: -; CDR3nt: TGTGCCAGCAGCGAGGGAAGCTCTGAAGCTTTCTTT; CDR3aa: CASSEGSSEAFF
j_gene: TRBJ1-1; v_gene: TRBV19; d_gene: -; CDR3nt: TGTGCCAGTAGTATAGATGGACATATGAACACTGAAGCTTTCTTT; CDR3aa: CASSIDGHMNTEAFF
j_gene: TRBJ1-2; v_gene: TRBV2; d_gene: TRBD1; CDR3nt: TGTGCCAGCAGTGTGAAAGGGGGCAGCTATGGCTACACCTTC; CDR3aa: CASSVKGGSYGYTF
j_gene: TRBJ1-6; v_gene: TRBV27; d_gene: TRBD1; CDR3nt: TGTGCCAGCAACCCGACAGGGTTAGGTTCACCCCTCCACTTT; CDR3aa: CASNPTGLGSPLHF
j_gene: TRBJ2-3; v_gene: TRBV6-6; d_gene: -; CDR3nt: TGTGCCAGCAGTTATGTCCGAAGCTGGTCAGATACGCAGTATTTT; CDR3aa: CASSYVRSWSDTQYF
j_gene: TRBJ2-2; v_gene: TRBV5-1; d_gene: TRBD2; CDR3nt: TGCGCCAGCAGCTTGGTAGCGGGGCCGGTAGAGCTGTTTTTT; CDR3aa: CASSLVAGPVELFF
j_gene: TRBJ1-2; v_gene: TRBV29-1; d_gene: -; CDR3nt: TGCAGCGTTGTCCAGGAGGAGGGCTATGGCTACACCTTC; CDR3aa: CSVVQEEGYGYTF
j_gene: TRBJ1-4; v_gene: TRBV5-1; d_gene: -; CDR3nt: TGCGCCAGCAGCTTGGCAGCGGGAACTAATGAAAAACTGTTTTTT; CDR3aa: CASSLAAGTNEKLFF
j_gene: TRBJ1-4; v_gene: TRBV30; d_gene: -; CDR3nt: TGTGCCTGGAGTGTGAATGGACAAGGAAGTGAAAAACTGTTTTTT; CDR3aa: CAWSVNGQGSEKLFF
j_gene: TRBJ1-3; v_gene: TRBV30; d_gene: TRBD1; CDR3nt: TGTGCCTCCCGCCGGACAGGAAAAGGCACCATATATTTT; CDR3aa: CASRRTGKGTIYF
j_gene: TRBJ1-2; v_gene: TRBV19; d_gene: TRBD1; CDR3nt: TGTGCCAGTAGCGATTTGACAGGGACGGGCTACACCTTC; CDR3aa: CASSDLTGTGYTF
j_gene: TRBJ1-2; v_gene: TRBV6-1; d_gene: -; CDR3nt: TGTGCCAGCAGTGAAGCTAGGGGAAACTATGGCTACACCTTC; CDR3aa: CASSEARGNYGYTF
j_gene: TRBJ1-3; v_gene: TRBV7-9; d_gene: -; CDR3nt: TGTGCCAGCAGCACCGGGAAGAAGCCCATATATTTT; CDR3aa: CASSTGKKPIYF
j_gene: TRBJ1-2; v_gene: TRBV2; d_gene: -; CDR3nt: TGTGCCAGCACCCGAGAGGAATTTGGCTATGGCTACACCTTC; CDR3aa: CASTREEFGYGYTF
j_gene: TRBJ2-7; v_gene: TRBV18; d_gene: TRBD2; CDR3nt: TGTGCCAGCTCACCAGGGAGGGTGGACCCCTACGAGCAGTACTTC; CDR3aa: CASSPGRVDPYEQYF
j_gene: TRBJ1-2; v_gene: TRBV2; d_gene: -; CDR3nt: TGTGCCAGCAGTGAAGCGCTTCGTCAGAACTATGGCTACACCTTC; CDR3aa: CASSEALRQNYGYTF
j_gene: TRBJ2-7; v_gene: TRBV6-5; d_gene: TRBD2; CDR3nt: TGTGCCAGCAGTTACTCGTTTGCGGGAGGTCTTTACGAGCAGTACTTC; CDR3aa: CASSYSFAGGLYEQYF
j_gene: TRBJ1-3; v_gene: TRBV18; d_gene: -; CDR3nt: TGTGCCAGCTCACCCTCGGCTGGAAACACCATATATTTT; CDR3aa: CASSPSAGNTIYF
j_gene: TRBJ1-5; v_gene: TRBV30; d_gene: -; CDR3nt: TGTGCCTGGGCTGGGGGGGACAATCAGCCCCAGCATTTT; CDR3aa: CAWAGGDNQPQHF
j_gene: TRBJ2-7; v_gene: TRBV7-9; d_gene: -; CDR3nt: TGTGCCAGCAGCTTAGGCCGGGGGAAGGGCTACGAGCAGTACTTC; CDR3aa: CASSLGRGKGYEQYF
j_gene: TRBJ2-1; v_gene: TRBV6-1; d_gene: -; CDR3nt: TGTGCCAGCAGTGAAGGGGCCGTGAAGGGGAATGAGCAGTTCTTC; CDR3aa: CASSEGAVKGNEQFF
j_gene: TRBJ1-4; v_gene: TRBV30; d_gene: TRBD1; CDR3nt: TGTGCCTGGAGTGGCGAGGGACAGGACCTCCTCGCGACTAATGAAAAACTGTTTTTT; CDR3aa: CAWSGEGQDLLATNEKLFF
j_gene: TRBJ2-2; v_gene: TRBV28; d_gene: -; CDR3nt: TGTGCCAGCAGGTCAGGGGGAGGCGGGGAGCTGTTTTTT; CDR3aa: CASRSGGGGELFF
j_gene: TRBJ1-2; v_gene: TRBV5-5; d_gene: -; CDR3nt: TGTGCCAGCAGCTTGGAGAGGAACTATGGCTACACCTTC; CDR3aa: CASSLERNYGYTF
j_gene: TRBJ2-1; v_gene: TRBV7-6; d_gene: TRBD2; CDR3nt: TGTGCCAGCAGCCCCCTAGGGAGCGGGAGTGGTGAGCAGTTCTTC; CDR3aa: CASSPLGSGSGEQFF
j_gene: TRBJ2-1; v_gene: TRBV6-5; d_gene: TRBD1; CDR3nt: TGTGCCAGCAGTTACGACAGGGGCAGTAATGAGCAGTTCTTC; CDR3aa: CASSYDRGSNEQFF
j_gene: TRBJ2-1; v_gene: TRBV15; d_gene: TRBD1; CDR3nt: TGTGCCACCAGCAGAGACGACAGGGGGGGCTACAATGAGCAGTTCTTC; CDR3aa: CATSRDDRGGYNEQFF
j_gene: TRBJ2-6; v_gene: TRBV19; d_gene: -; CDR3nt: TGTGCCAGTAGTTTGGCTCATTCCTCTGGGGCCAACGTCCTGACTTTC; CDR3aa: CASSLAHSSGANVLTF